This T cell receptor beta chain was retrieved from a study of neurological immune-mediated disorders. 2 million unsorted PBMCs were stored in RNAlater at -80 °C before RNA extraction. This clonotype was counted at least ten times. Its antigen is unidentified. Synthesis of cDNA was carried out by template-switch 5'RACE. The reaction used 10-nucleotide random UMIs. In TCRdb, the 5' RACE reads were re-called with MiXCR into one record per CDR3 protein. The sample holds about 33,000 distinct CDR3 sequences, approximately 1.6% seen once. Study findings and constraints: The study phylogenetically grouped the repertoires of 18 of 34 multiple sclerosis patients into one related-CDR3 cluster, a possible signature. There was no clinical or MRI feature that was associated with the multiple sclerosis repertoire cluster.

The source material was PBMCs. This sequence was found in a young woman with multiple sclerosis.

Written as DNA, the CDR3 is TGTGCCAGCAGCCTCCCGGGACACGAGCAGTACTTC. Encoded protein: CASSLPGHEQYF. The chain has TRBV3-1 and TRBJ2-7; D is possibly TRBD1 or TRBD2 (5 bases each). This CDR3 has 12 amino acids. Trimming took off 4 bases at V and 5 bases at J, with 9 bases between the two ends. The germline CDR1 and CDR2 sequences are LGHDT and YNNKEL (reference sequence).